Presented here are 19 T cell receptor beta chains from one specimen sequenced in a study of patients and donors after allogeneic stem cell transplantation. TCRdb re-called the RT-PCR reads through MiXCR, storing one row per CDR3 protein. The repertoire holds roughly 230,000 distinct CDR3 sequences, with around an eighth as singletons. The sequenced material came from blood, either unsorted or a sorted T cell fraction (not recorded which). The receptors come from a human donor who was either an allogeneic HSCT recipient or a stem cell or donor lymphocyte infusion donor (not recorded which). It is not recorded whose cells these are; they may come from a transplant donor.

This chain joins TRBV20-1 and TRBJ2-7; 9 bases match TRBD2. CDR1 and CDR2 (germline): DFQATT, SNEGSKA (reference sequence). With 3 bases clipped from V and 7 bases from J, the junction kept 16 bases outside the gene matches. This CDR3 spans 16 amino acids. CDR3 protein: CSASGVPSGTSWEQYF. The CDR3 nucleotides read TGCAGTGCTAGTGGGGTTCCTAGCGGGACCTCGTGGGAGCAGTACTTC.

The chain carries TRBV20-1 and TRBJ2-7; D not certain. V dropped 0 bases and J dropped 2 bases, with 14 bases sitting between them. The germline gives CDR1 DFQATT, CDR2 SNEGSKA (reference sequence). The CDR3 sequence is 15 residues long. CDR3 loop: CSARDYSVATYEQYF. In DNA form, the CDR3 reads TGCAGTGCTAGAGATTACAGCGTCGCAACCTACGAGCAGTACTTC.

V and J are TRBV14 and TRBJ1-1, with a tentative D call TRBD1 (5 bases). Germline V gives CDR1 SGHDN, CDR2 FVKESK. V was trimmed by 4 bases and J by 7 bases, leaving 13 bases between them. The CDR3 covers 13 residues. The chain's CDR3 is CASSPRGGVEAFF. The CDR3 bases are TGTGCCAGCAGCCCGCGGGGGGGGGTTGAAGCTTTCTTT.

This chain links TRBV7-9 with TRBJ2-5; D not resolved. The CDR3 totals 11 residues. Deletions cut 5 bases from V and 5 bases from J, with 6 bases between. Germline V gives CDR1 SEHNR, CDR2 FQNEAQ (reference sequence). CDR3 DNA: TGTGCCAGCAGCCCTGACGAGACCCAGTACTTC. Encoded protein: CASSPDETQYF.

There are many counts of this clonotype. This chain links TRBV28 with TRBJ1-6; no reliable D call. With 10 bases removed from V and 10 bases from J, the gap between germline ends came to 14 bases. Germline V CDR1 and CDR2: MDHEN, SYDVKM. The CDR3 has 12 residues. CDR3 in amino acids: CATRLPHSPLHF. Written as DNA, the CDR3 is TGTGCCACCAGACTTCCTCACTCACCCCTCCACTTT.

This clonotype showed up just a few times. J is TRBJ1-2 and V is TRBV12-5, with TRBD1 matching over 9 bases. J gave up 3 bases and V 0 bases, and 8 bases lay outside the gene matches. Germline CDR1 is LGHNT and CDR2 is FRNRAP. The CDR3 covers 17 residues. Written as DNA, the CDR3 is TGTGCTAGTGGTTTGGTAGTAGGGACAGGGATGGACTATGGCTACACCTTC. Translating it yields CASGLVVGTGMDYGYTF.

The sample holds a few counts of this clonotype. The chain joins TRBV19 to TRBJ2-7; 8 bases map to TRBD1. CDR1 and CDR2 (germline): LNHDA, SQIVND (reference sequence). With 6 bases clipped from V and 2 bases from J, the junction kept 3 bases outside the gene matches. The CDR3 runs 13 residues. In DNA form, the CDR3 reads TGTGCCAGTAGGCGGGGACAGGCCTACGAGCAGTACTTC. As protein: CASRRGQAYEQYF.

In its sample, this clonotype was seen a few times. This chain joins TRBV6-2 or TRBV6-3 and TRBJ2-5; D ambiguous. Germline assignment: CDR1 MNHEY and CDR2 SVGEGT. V was pared by 8 bases and J by 1 base, with 14 bases between. CDR3 length: 14 residues. In DNA form, the CDR3 reads TGTGCCAGCGGTAAACTTGACTTCCAAGAGACCCAGTACTTC. Its protein is CASGKLDFQETQYF.

This clonotype has a handful of counts. The chain joins TRBV2 to TRBJ2-5; D gene unclear. The CDR3 has 11 residues. CDR1 is SNHLY, CDR2 FYNNEI, per germline. Trimming cost V 7 bases and J 5 bases, with 8 bases left between them. The DNA of the CDR3 is TGTGCCAGCACCACCAGGGAGACCCAGTACTTC. This translates into CASTTRETQYF.

This chain connects TRBV20-1 to TRBJ1-5, with D hard to call. The CDR3 is made up of 16 amino acids. Per germline, CDR1 DFQATT and CDR2 SNEGSKA (reference sequence). Trimming removed 5 bases at V and 1 base at J, with 18 bases between. The CDR3 loop is CSALPGSSRSNQPQHF. CDR3 nucleotide sequence: TGCAGTGCTCTTCCGGGTTCTTCCCGGAGCAATCAGCCCCAGCATTTT.

J is TRBJ2-7 and V is TRBV29-1; TRBD2 agrees at 8 bases. CDR1 and CDR2 from the germline V gene are SQVTM and ANQGSEA. V dropped 8 bases and J dropped 1; count of bases not matched to a gene: 7. The CDR3 sequence is 13 residues long. Here the CDR3 reads CSTSGGHSYEQYF. CDR3 sequence (DNA): TGCAGCACCAGCGGGGGCCATTCCTACGAGCAGTACTTC.

The chain recombines TRBV6-1 with TRBJ2-7; 13 nucleotides agree with TRBD2. Germline lookup yields CDR1 MNHNS and CDR2 SASEGT. CDR3 length: 17 amino acids. J gave up 8 bases and V 7 bases, and 17 bases lay outside the gene matches. The CDR3 DNA reads TGTGCCAGCACCCGAGACCGACTAGCGGGGGGTCTTATGCAGCAGTACTTC. This sequence encodes CASTRDRLAGGLMQQYF.

The J gene is TRBJ2-2, the V gene TRBV5-6, with 8 bases fitting TRBD1. V trimming: 0 bases; J trimming: 4 bases; junction bases outside the gene matches: 5. CDR3 length equals 16 residues. Germline V gene lookup returns CDR1 SGHDT and CDR2 YYEEEE. The CDR3 DNA follows: TGTGCCAGCAGCTTGGACAGGGGGTCAGGCACCGGGGAGCTGTTTTTT. Translation gives CASSLDRGSGTGELFF. The variable domain in full, completed from reference TRBV5-6 and TRBJ2-2, reads DAGVTQSPTHLIKTRGQQVTLRCSPKSGHDTVSWYQQALGQGPQFIFQYYEEEERQRGNFPDRFSGHQFPNYSSELNVNALLLGDSALYLCASSLDRGSGTGELFFGEGSRLTVL.

The rearrangement uses TRBV5-1 and TRBJ2-3, with D hard to call. The CDR3 covers 13 residues. Trimming shortened V by 3 bases and J by 9 bases, and 14 bases separated the two germline ends. Germline V CDR1 and CDR2: SGHRS, YFSETQ. CDR3: CASSSDVLGTQYF. The CDR3 DNA follows: TGCGCCAGCAGCTCGGATGTTCTTGGGACGCAGTATTTT.

The chain couples TRBV7-9 to TRBJ2-7; 12 bases match TRBD2. V was pared by 5 bases and J by 3 bases, with 5 bases of the junction left unmatched. Per germline, CDR1 SEHNR and CDR2 FQNEAQ (reference sequence). The CDR3 spans 15 residues. The CDR3 sequence: CASSPRTSGNYEQYF. The CDR3 nucleotides are TGTGCCAGCAGCCCACGGACTAGCGGGAACTACGAGCAGTACTTC.

The chain is built from TRBV18 and TRBJ2-2; D unresolved. Germline V gives CDR1 KGHSH, CDR2 LQKENI. CDR3 length equals 17 residues. V lost 3 bases and J lost 7, with 21 bases in between. The CDR3 sequence: CASSPKAASTAGGELFF. The DNA for the CDR3 is TGTGCCAGCTCACCCAAAGCCGCGTCGACCGCAGGCGGGGAGCTGTTTTTT.

This clonotype was observed at least ten times. J is TRBJ1-6 and V is TRBV7-9; D remains ambiguous. V lost 5 bases and J 10 bases, leaving 21 bases between the germline ends. The CDR3 contains 16 residues. CDR1 is SEHNR and CDR2 is FQNEAQ in the germline V gene (reference sequence). Here the CDR3 DNA reads TGTGCCAGCAGCCCGATTACCCCAAGTCAGAGCTCACCCCTCCACTTT. Residues: CASSPITPSQSSPLHF.

This clonotype showed up just a few times. The genes are TRBV9 and TRBJ2-5, with unresolved D. This CDR3 has 14 residues. The germline V gene encodes CDR1 SGDLS and CDR2 YYNGEE. The germline V and J ends were trimmed by 0 bases and 5 bases, with 11 bases remaining between them. CDR3 residues: CASSVEPGWETQYF. CDR3 in DNA: TGTGCCAGCAGCGTAGAGCCGGGCTGGGAGACCCAGTACTTC.

The chain combines TRBV5-5 with TRBJ2-7; either TRBD1 or TRBD2 may fit D (5 bases each). The CDR3 runs 14 residues. The V gene lost 4 bases and the J gene lost 0 bases, with 11 bases spanning the gap. Germline assignment: CDR1 SGHKS and CDR2 YYEKEE (reference sequence). The CDR3 DNA is TGTGCCAGCAGCCCCGGGACCAGCTCCTACGAGCAGTACTTC. It is translated as CASSPGTSSYEQYF. Variable domain in full (rest from reference TRBV5-5 and TRBJ2-7): DAGVTQSPTHLIKTRGQQVTLRCSPISGHKSVSWYQQVLGQGPQFIFQYYEKEERGRGNFPDRFSARQFPNYSSELNVNALLLGDSALYLCASSPGTSSYEQYFGPGTRLTVT.